This paragraph reports one T cell receptor beta chain. This sample is drawn from a study of CD8 T cells in Susac syndrome. TCR beta sequences were obtained from blood CD8+ and CD4+ T cells. Included as multiple sclerosis controls were treatment-naive patients who had stable or active relapsing-remitting disease. The CD8+ and CD4+ T cells were negatively isolated, with the TEMRA cells enriched by FACS. CDR3 length equals 16 residues. Germline assignment: CDR1 LGHDT and CDR2 YNNKEL (reference sequence). V lost 4 bases, J lost 4 bases, and 17 bases lay in between. Random hexamers were used to reverse transcribe the RNA input (about 0.5 to 1 ug). immunoSEQ multiplex PCR amplified TCR beta CDR3 across 54 Vbeta, 13 Jbeta. TCRdb re-called the immunoSEQ multiplex PCR reads with MiXCR, one entry per CDR3 protein. The sample holds roughly 120,000 distinct CDR3 sequences; more than 80% are singletons and the top ten take less than 0.4%.

This TCR was recovered from a human donor with multiple sclerosis. The sample was CD8+ T cells from PBMCs. V is TRBV3-1 and J is TRBJ2-4; TRBD1 or TRBD2 may be the D gene (5 bases each). The CDR3 coding sequence is TGTGCCAGCAGCCCGCATCCCGGGGCTTCTAAAAACATTCAGTACTTC. This translates into CASSPHPGASKNIQYF.